These 12 T cell receptor beta chains share one sample of origin, sequenced in a study of vaccination and CD4 T cells after COVID-19 (dated by TCRdb to 2021 to 2024). To prepare the library, PCR was applied. The listed sequencing device is Illumina iSeq 100. DNA from cultured CD4+ T cells underwent TCR sequencing with the Oncomine TCR Beta short-read assay at the Johns Hopkins FTIC core. The raw public reads went through TCRdb reprocessing: fastp at Q25, MiXCR clone calling, in-frame beta chains kept. Each entry is one CDR3 protein sequence, shown with its most common DNA and genes. Here the sample has about 9,900 distinct CDR3 sequences; roughly half occur a single time. The top ten clones comprise about 40% of the sample. The treatment or condition tag for this specimen amounts to: approximately 9-day PBMC culture with coronavirus spike peptide pools or control peptides (ViraFEST assay). These receptors' antigens are unknown.

The sequencing input was CD4+ T cells from blood, cultured in vitro. Receptors originate from a human donor who had recovered from COVID-19.

This clonotype occurred a few times. This chain joins TRBV12-5 and TRBJ1-2, with 7 positions matching TRBD1. With V trimmed by 2 bases and J by 10 bases, 13 bases remained unmatched. This CDR3 region has 15 residues. CDR1 and CDR2 (germline): LGHNT, FRNRAP. For the CDR3, the DNA is TGTGCTAGTGGTTTGTCCCGAGGGGGCAGAGACTTCTACACCTTC. It yields the protein CASGLSRGGRDFYTF.

The V and J genes are TRBV27 and TRBJ1-1; perhaps TRBD1 as D (5 bases). This CDR3 contains 15 residues. Germline CDR1 and CDR2: MNHEY and SMNVEV (reference sequence). V lost 2 bases and J lost 1, with 11 bases in between. The CDR3: CASSLTGAGNTEAFF. CDR3 nucleotides: TGTGCCAGCAGTTTAACCGGGGCCGGGAACACTGAAGCTTTCTTT.

This clonotype showed up just a few times. The chain uses TRBV11-3 and TRBJ2-2; the D gene is possibly TRBD1 (6 bases). V lost 4 bases, J lost 5 bases, and 20 bases lay in between. Germline CDR1 SGHNT, CDR2 YENEEA. The CDR3 is 17 amino acids. The DNA of the CDR3 is TGTGCCAGCAGCTACTCCGCCGGGACAAGCCAAACCGGGGAGCTGTTTTTT. This encodes CASSYSAGTSQTGELFF.

The chain couples TRBV20-1 to TRBJ1-4; D is possibly TRBD1 (6 bases). The V gene's germline CDR1 is DFQATT and CDR2 SNEGSKA (reference sequence). The CDR3 runs 13 residues. Trimming took off 4 bases at V and 4 bases at J, with 10 bases between the two ends. The CDR3 region has the DNA TGCAGTGCTACTGGACAGCTTAATGAAAAACTGTTTTTT. Translation gives CSATGQLNEKLFF.

The genes are TRBV20-1 and TRBJ2-1; TRBD2 aligns across 12 bases. The V segment lost 1 base and the J segment 9 bases; nucleotides outside the gene matches: 10. This CDR3 is built from 16 residues. Per germline, CDR1 DFQATT and CDR2 SNEGSKA (reference sequence). The CDR3 DNA sequence: TGCAGTGCTAGAGTCCGCCTAGCGGGGGGGCTTAGTGAGCAGTTCTTC. It specifies CSARVRLAGGLSEQFF.

The chain combines TRBV6-1 with TRBJ1-1, with 7 bases identical to TRBD1. This CDR3 comprises 14 residues. Germline V CDR1 and CDR2: MNHNS, SASEGT. With 10 bases clipped from V and 1 base from J, the junction kept 9 bases outside the gene matches. The CDR3 sequence is CATIGDRANTEAFF. The CDR3 DNA reads as TGTGCCACAATCGGAGACAGGGCGAACACTGAAGCTTTCTTT.

This clonotype has a single count. V is TRBV19 and J is TRBJ1-5; D unclear. The CDR3 totals 16 residues. Deletions cut 1 base from V and 5 bases from J, with 15 bases between. The germline gives CDR1 LNHDA, CDR2 SQIVND (reference sequence). CDR3 bases: TGTGCCAGTAGTATAGGAGGGTTCGGTTCGCATCAGCCCCAGCATTTT. Residues: CASSIGGFGSHQPQHF. The entire variable domain, with the rest obtained from reference TRBV19 and TRBJ1-5, is as follows: DGGITQSPKYLFRKEGQNVTLSCEQNLNHDAMYWYRQDPGQGLRLIYYSQIVNDFQKGDIAEGYSVSREKKESFPLTVTSAQKNPTAFYLCASSIGGFGSHQPQHFGDGTRLSIL.

The chain joins TRBV6-1 to TRBJ1-1; 7 positions agree with TRBD1. Germline CDR1 is MNHNS and CDR2 is SASEGT. The J segment lost 5 bases and the V segment lost 0 bases, leaving 3 bases of the junction unmatched. The CDR3 loop spans 14 amino acids. The CDR3 loop is CASSEATGRTEAFF. In DNA, the CDR3 is TGTGCCAGCAGTGAAGCGACAGGGCGAACTGAAGCTTTCTTT.

The chain joins TRBV3-1 to TRBJ2-3; D uncertain. This CDR3 is 12 amino acids long. Trimming stripped 2 bases from V and 2 bases from J, with 2 bases between. Germline CDR1 and CDR2: LGHDT and YNNKEL (reference sequence). The CDR3 here is CASSQLTDTQYF. CDR3 in DNA: TGTGCCAGCAGCCAACTCACAGATACGCAGTATTTT.

The V call is TRBV6-1, the J call TRBJ1-1; D possibly corresponds to TRBD1 (6 bases). V was trimmed by 4 bases and J by 0 bases, leaving 15 bases between them. The CDR3 consists of 16 residues. Germline CDR1 MNHNS, CDR2 SASEGT. The CDR3 here is CASSVGAGVVNTEAFF. In DNA, the CDR3 is TGTGCCAGCAGTGTGGGGGCCGGGGTGGTGAACACTGAAGCTTTCTTT.

The V and J genes are TRBV18 and TRBJ1-1, with 10 bases fitting TRBD1. Trimming removed 3 bases from V and 6 bases from J; junction bases left unmatched: 7. Germline V CDR1 and CDR2: KGHSH, LQKENI. This CDR3 has 15 residues. CDR3 sequence (DNA): TGTGCCAGCTCACCCCCGGGACAGGGGATGGCTGAAGCTTTCTTT. This encodes CASSPPGQGMAEAFF.

This CDR3 is CASSSIRGQGVSEQYF. CDR3 DNA sequence: TGTGCCAGCAGCTCAATTCGCGGACAGGGGGTTAGCGAGCAGTACTTC. The chain is built from TRBV11-2 and TRBJ2-7, with 10 positions matching TRBD1. The CDR3 is made up of 16 amino acids. V dropped 4 bases and J dropped 6; count of bases not matched to a gene: 12. Germline CDR1 SGHAT, CDR2 FQNNGV. Together with reference TRBV11-2 and TRBJ2-7, the CDR3 gives the full variable domain: EAGVAQSPRYKIIEKRQSVAFWCNPISGHATLYWYQQILGQGPKLLIQFQNNGVVDDSQLPKDRFSAERLKGVDSTLKIQPAKLEDSAVYLCASSSIRGQGVSEQYFGPGTRLTVT.